A single sample is the source of the 21 T cell receptor beta chains below, sequenced in a study of Ad26.COV2.S vaccination and SARS-CoV-2 variants. Treatment meaning: 19 received Ad26.COV2.S at low or high dose, single or two shots; about five received placebo; per-sample allocation not given. On day 63 after the first injection, vaccine and placebo recipients gave samples. Profiled with immunoSEQ multiplex PCR; TCRdb holds only in-frame clones, not every one. The sample has about 500,000 clones, about nine tenths seen once. The sample was peripheral blood, taken in a trial of Ad26.COV2.S vaccine versus placebo. The receptors shown here come from a person between 18 and 65 years old who received the Ad26.COV2.S COVID-19 vaccine or a placebo.

J is TRBJ1-2 and V is TRBV7-8; possibly TRBD1 for D (5 bases). The germline V gene encodes CDR1 SGHVS and CDR2 FQNEAQ. The CDR3 runs 15 residues. With 1 base removed from V and 4 bases from J, the gap between germline ends came to 13 bases. CDR3 residues: CASSLVVGGGYGYTF. The CDR3 bases are TGTGCCAGCAGCTTAGTCGTGGGCGGGGGCTATGGCTACACCTTC.

V is TRBV20-1 and J is TRBJ1-2; 7 bases are a match to TRBD1. V lost 5 bases and J lost 8; bases outside the gene matches: 5. Germline loops: CDR1 DFQATT, CDR2 SNEGSKA (reference sequence). This CDR3 is built from 11 residues. The CDR3 reads CSAGRDSGYTF. For the CDR3, the DNA is TGCAGTGCTGGGAGGGACAGCGGCTACACCTTC.

The chain carries TRBV12-3 or TRBV12-4 and TRBJ2-7, with D unresolved. The CDR3 runs 13 residues. V was cut by 2 bases and J by 2 bases, with 7 bases left in between. The CDR3 sequence is CASSLRKAYEQYF. CDR3 coding DNA: TGTGCCAGCAGTTTAAGGAAGGCCTACGAGCAGTACTTC.

The chain uses TRBV3-1 (or the pseudogene TRBV3-2) and TRBJ2-7, with D possibly being TRBD1 (5 bases). Per the germline V gene, CDR1 is LGHDT and CDR2 is YNNKEL (reference sequence). The CDR3 is made up of 15 amino acids. Trimming took off 4 bases at V and 3 bases at J, with 16 bases between the two ends. The CDR3 bases are TGTGCCAGCAGCCCCCTGGGGCAGCCTTACTACGAGCAGTACTTC. Translating it yields CASSPLGQPYYEQYF.

The chain recombines TRBV9 with TRBJ1-2; D call uncertain. CDR1 and CDR2 (germline): SGDLS, YYNGEE. The CDR3 spans 15 residues. V was shortened by 3 bases and J by 3 bases, with 15 bases between the two germline ends. CDR3 region: CASSDNIQWDYGYTF. CDR3 nucleotide sequence: TGTGCCAGCAGCGACAACATTCAGTGGGACTATGGCTACACCTTC.

V gene TRBV7-9 combines with J gene TRBJ1-3; the D is unclear. There are 15 residues in the CDR3. V was cut by 5 bases and J by 4 bases, with 15 bases left in between. Germline CDR1 reads SEHNR; CDR2 reads FQNEAQ (reference sequence). CDR3 in DNA: TGTGCCAGCAGCAAAGGGAGCCTCGGGGGAAACACCATATATTTT. Translated: CASSKGSLGGNTIYF.

The rearrangement links TRBV19 to TRBJ2-5; 10 positions match TRBD2. The germline V gene has CDR1 LNHDA and CDR2 SQIVND (reference sequence). V trimming: 3 bases; J trimming: 4 bases; junction bases outside the gene matches: 5. The CDR3 extends over 15 amino acids. Here the CDR3 DNA reads TGTGCCAGTAGTATCCAGCGGGGGGGCCGAGAGACCCAGTACTTC. This translates into CASSIQRGGRETQYF.

The chain links TRBV9 to TRBJ2-4; 7 positions agree with TRBD1. J lost 8 bases, V lost 9 bases, and 8 bases had no gene match. Germline loops: CDR1 SGDLS, CDR2 YYNGEE. The CDR3 has 12 residues. The CDR3 loop reads CAMIRQGHIQYF. The CDR3 DNA sequence: TGTGCCATGATCCGACAGGGTCACATTCAGTACTTC.

The J gene is TRBJ1-3, the V gene TRBV5-1; 7 nucleotides align to TRBD1. The J segment lost 4 bases and the V segment lost 4 bases, leaving 5 bases of the junction unmatched. CDR1 is SGHRS and CDR2 is YFSETQ in the germline V gene. The CDR3 sequence is 14 residues long. The CDR3 nucleotides read TGCGCCAGCAGCCCGGACAGGCCGGGAAACACCATATATTTT. Its translation is CASSPDRPGNTIYF.

The V and J genes are TRBV9 and TRBJ2-7; D unresolved. V was pared by 0 bases and J by 5 bases, with 6 bases between. The CDR3 has 12 residues. Germline V gene data show CDR1 as SGDLS and CDR2 as YYNGEE. CDR3 in amino acids: CASSVGTDEQYF. CDR3 nucleotides: TGTGCCAGCAGCGTAGGTACAGACGAGCAGTACTTC.

The J gene is TRBJ2-1, the V gene TRBV19; the D gene is possibly TRBD1 (6 bases). The V and J ends lost 0 bases and 8 bases respectively, with 8 bases between them. The CDR3 length is 13 residues. From germline, CDR1 is LNHDA and CDR2 SQIVND (reference sequence). CDR3 bases: TGTGCCAGTAGTATAGACAGGGGAGATGAGCAGTTCTTC. Protein sequence: CASSIDRGDEQFF.

This chain joins TRBV30 and TRBJ1-2; D gene ambiguous. The CDR3 consists of 15 residues. CDR1 GTSNPN and CDR2 SVGIG come from the germline V gene (reference sequence). With 3 bases removed from V and 3 bases from J, the gap between germline ends came to 17 bases. CDR3 bases: TGTGCCTGGAGCCTAACGTGGGGTCGTGACTATGGCTACACCTTC. It yields the protein CAWSLTWGRDYGYTF.

V is TRBV5-1 and J is TRBJ2-2; D gene unclear. The germline V gene encodes CDR1 SGHRS and CDR2 YFSETQ. This CDR3 contains 13 residues. V was cut by 5 bases and J by 5 bases, with 10 bases left in between. The CDR3 DNA reads as TGCGCCAGCAGACCAGTTGAAACCGGGGAGCTGTTTTTT. This gives the protein CASRPVETGELFF.

The rearrangement uses TRBV5-1 and TRBJ2-1; TRBD2 matches 8 bases. The CDR3 is made up of 16 amino acids. The trim removed 3 bases at V and 0 bases at J, leaving 5 bases unmatched. The germline V gene encodes CDR1 SGHRS and CDR2 YFSETQ. The CDR3 DNA reads as TGCGCCAGCAGCTCCTTAGCGGGGAGCTCCTACAATGAGCAGTTCTTC. Its translation is CASSSLAGSSYNEQFF.

Of note for this clone: A read error may account for a junction end that differs from germline. The chain is built from TRBV28 and TRBJ1-5; no clear D. CDR1 is MDHEN and CDR2 is SYDVKM in the germline V gene. The CDR3 loop spans 13 amino acids. In DNA, the CDR3 is TGTGCCAGCAGTTCAACTCGGAATCGGCCCCAGCATTTT. Amino acid sequence: CASSSTRNRPQHF.

This clone has just one count. The J gene is TRBJ1-4, the V gene TRBV7-2; D is undetermined. The V gene's germline CDR1 is SGHTA and CDR2 FQGNSA. Trimming cost V 0 bases and J 5 bases, with 10 bases left between them. The CDR3 is 15 amino acids. CDR3 in amino acids: CASSLAGTRNEKLFF. CDR3 coding DNA: TGTGCCAGCAGCTTAGCGGGTACCCGAAATGAAAAACTGTTTTTT.

CDR3 coding DNA: TGTGCCATCAGTGAGGGGACTAGCGGGAGTAGTGGGCAGTTCTTC. Encoded protein: CAISEGTSGSSGQFF. The chain combines TRBV10-3 with TRBJ2-1, with TRBD2 matching 14 bases. The CDR3 totals 15 residues. J was trimmed by 12 bases and V by 2 bases; bases with no gene match: 6. Germline CDR1 is ENHRY and CDR2 is SYGVKD.

This sequence joins TRBV4-3 and TRBJ2-2; 11 nucleotides line up with TRBD2. The CDR3 spans 16 residues. J was trimmed by 5 bases and V by 4 bases; bases with no gene match: 6. Germline V gene lookup returns CDR1 LGHNA and CDR2 YSLEER. DNA for the CDR3: TGCGCCAGCAGCCCCTTGGGACTAGCGGATACCGGGGAGCTGTTTTTT. This translates into CASSPLGLADTGELFF.

The V call is TRBV18, the J call TRBJ1-6, with 8 bases fitting TRBD1. Germline trimming cut 4 bases from V and 4 bases from J; bases unmatched to any gene: 0. The CDR3 is made up of 14 amino acids. In germline, CDR1 is KGHSH, CDR2 LQKENI. The CDR3 protein is CASSRDRYNSPLHF. The CDR3 region has the DNA TGTGCCAGCTCACGGGACAGGTATAATTCACCCCTCCACTTT.

This chain links TRBV27 with TRBJ1-5, with D unresolved. The CDR3 is made up of 17 amino acids. The V gene's germline CDR1 is MNHEY and CDR2 SMNVEV (reference sequence). V was trimmed by 0 bases and J by 4 bases, leaving 16 bases between them. The CDR3 bases are TGTGCCAGCAGTTTATCGGAGGAGACCGTATTAAATCAGCCCCAGCATTTT. Translating it yields CASSLSEETVLNQPQHF.

This rearrangement joins TRBV5-1 to TRBJ2-3; TRBD2 aligns across 12 bases. This CDR3 contains 17 residues. Per germline, CDR1 SGHRS and CDR2 YFSETQ. The ends lost 3 bases at V and 2 bases at J; junction bases unmatched: 7. CDR3 DNA: TGCGCCAGCAGCTCCGCTGGACTAGCGGGGCACACAGATACGCAGTATTTT. Its protein is CASSSAGLAGHTDTQYF.